The 13 T cell receptor beta chains presented below share a single source sample, sequenced in a study of T cell responses to AZD1222 COVID-19 vaccine. The assay was immunoSEQ multiplex PCR, and TCRdb's table has in-frame clones only and misses some. The table includes about 50,000 clones, 80% detected once. The sample was peripheral blood, taken 28 days after the second AZD1222 dose. Every receptor here comes from an adult who received the AZD1222 COVID-19 vaccine.

The V call is TRBV10-1, the J call TRBJ2-2; D remains ambiguous. Between the trimmed V and J ends, which lost 6 bases and 3 bases, there was a span of 11 bases. Germline CDR1 is WNHNN and CDR2 is SYGVQD (reference sequence). This CDR3 is built from 14 residues. For the CDR3, the DNA is TGCGCCAGCAGGAGGCGGCAGGACACCGGGGAGCTGTTTTTT. Protein: CASRRRQDTGELFF.

This clone was detected a few times. The chain combines TRBV11-2 with TRBJ2-1; 8 bases agree with TRBD2. The trim removed 5 bases at V and 5 bases at J, leaving 14 bases unmatched. CDR3 length equals 17 residues. Germline CDR1 SGHAT, CDR2 FQNNGV. The CDR3 loop reads CASSPISGLERDNEQFF. The CDR3 DNA reads TGTGCCAGCAGCCCAATCTCGGGACTAGAGCGGGACAATGAGCAGTTCTTC.

V gene TRBV6-1 combines with J gene TRBJ1-2, with D perhaps matching TRBD1 (6 bases). This CDR3 has 14 residues. The germline V gene has CDR1 MNHNS and CDR2 SASEGT. Trimming took 3 bases from V and 1 from J, leaving 9 bases between them. CDR3 in amino acids: CASSEGRGNYGYTF. The DNA for the CDR3 is TGTGCCAGCAGTGAGGGCAGGGGTAACTATGGCTACACCTTC.

The V and J genes are TRBV20-1 and TRBJ1-1; 8 bases fit TRBD1. The V segment lost 3 bases and the J segment 10 bases; nucleotides outside the gene matches: 13. This CDR3 contains 14 residues. CDR1 and CDR2 (germline): DFQATT, SNEGSKA (reference sequence). DNA for the CDR3: TGCAGTGCTAGTAATCCCCAGGGGGCCCTAACAGCTTTCTTT. It is translated as CSASNPQGALTAFF.

This chain links TRBV7-6 with TRBJ2-1; 10 bases agree with TRBD2. Germline loops: CDR1 SGHVS, CDR2 FNYEAQ. The J segment lost 4 bases and the V segment lost 5 bases, leaving 11 bases of the junction unmatched. This CDR3 has 17 residues. The DNA of the CDR3 is TGTGCCAGCAGCCAGGGGAGTAGCGGGAGGTATTACAATGAGCAGTTCTTC. It codes for CASSQGSSGRYYNEQFF. The full variable domain, rest sourced from reference TRBV7-6 and TRBJ2-1, is GAGVSQSPRYKVTKRGQDVALRCDPISGHVSLYWYRQALGQGPEFLTYFNYEAQQDKSGLPNDRFSAERPEGSISTLTIQRTEQRDSAMYRCASSQGSSGRYYNEQFFGPGTRLTVL.

The V and J genes are TRBV19 and TRBJ2-3; 10 nucleotides match TRBD1. CDR1 LNHDA and CDR2 SQIVND come from the germline V gene (reference sequence). The CDR3 sequence is 16 residues long. Trimming took 3 bases from V and 2 from J; bases not matched to a gene: 5. The CDR3 sequence is CASSISGQGLTDTQYF. The CDR3 DNA is TGTGCCAGTAGTATCTCGGGACAGGGGCTCACAGATACGCAGTATTTT.

This chain uses TRBV14 with TRBJ2-5; D not certain. Germline-derived CDR1 and CDR2 are SGHDN and FVKESK. Deletions cut 0 bases from V and 7 bases from J, with 9 bases between. The CDR3 is made up of 13 amino acids. The CDR3 region is CASSQETLVTQYF. The CDR3 region has the DNA TGTGCCAGCAGCCAAGAGACATTAGTGACCCAGTACTTC.

This clone has a handful of counts. The genes are TRBV7-9 and TRBJ2-6; tentative D call: TRBD1 (5 bases). Germline CDR1 reads SEHNR; CDR2 reads FQNEAQ (reference sequence). The CDR3 runs to 14 residues. Trimming cost V 3 bases and J 7 bases, with 10 bases left between them. CDR3 sequence reads: CASSLTVGANVLTF. In DNA form, the CDR3 reads TGTGCCAGCAGCTTGACAGTAGGAGCCAACGTCCTGACTTTC.

The gene calls are TRBV4-1 and TRBJ2-2; 11 bases are a match to TRBD2. The CDR3 spans 18 residues. The germline V gene encodes CDR1 MGHRA and CDR2 YSYEKL. Germline trimming cut 1 base from V and 5 bases from J; bases unmatched to any gene: 9. The CDR3 region has the DNA TGCGCCAGCAGCCAAGGTGGGCGACTAGCGGGACGAACCGGGGAGCTGTTTTTT. It is translated as CASSQGGRLAGRTGELFF.

This clone came up a few times. The V gene is TRBV4-1, the J gene TRBJ2-5; 7 nucleotides match TRBD2. CDR1 MGHRA and CDR2 YSYEKL come from the germline V gene. The CDR3 contains 15 residues. The V gene end was trimmed by 3 bases and the J gene end by 5 bases; junction bases not matched to a gene: 9. The CDR3 nucleotides read TGCGCCAGCAGCCAGTATGGGGGGGTAGGGGAGACCCAGTACTTC. Residues: CASSQYGGVGETQYF.

The rearrangement joins TRBV10-3 to TRBJ2-2; perhaps TRBD1 as D (5 bases). The CDR3 is made up of 16 amino acids. Germline loops: CDR1 ENHRY, CDR2 SYGVKD. The V end lost 0 bases, the J end lost 1 base, and 9 bases lay between the germline ends. The CDR3 here is CAISESRTKNTGELFF. CDR3 in DNA: TGTGCCATCAGTGAGTCGAGGACAAAGAACACCGGGGAGCTGTTTTTT.

This sequence joins TRBV27 and TRBJ2-7; D is undetermined. Deletions cut 3 bases from V and 0 bases from J, with 6 bases between. The CDR3 has 13 amino acids. CDR1 and CDR2 (germline): MNHEY, SMNVEV (reference sequence). The CDR3 protein is CASSLKVSYEQYF. The CDR3 bases are TGTGCCAGCAGTTTGAAGGTCTCCTACGAGCAGTACTTC.

V usage is TRBV10-2 and J usage is TRBJ1-2; perhaps TRBD1 as D (5 bases). This CDR3 region has 12 residues. V lost 6 bases and J 3 bases, leaving 8 bases between the germline ends. Per germline, CDR1 WSHSY and CDR2 SAAADI. This CDR3 is CASREGYYGYTF. CDR3 in DNA: TGCGCCAGCAGGGAGGGGTACTATGGCTACACCTTC.